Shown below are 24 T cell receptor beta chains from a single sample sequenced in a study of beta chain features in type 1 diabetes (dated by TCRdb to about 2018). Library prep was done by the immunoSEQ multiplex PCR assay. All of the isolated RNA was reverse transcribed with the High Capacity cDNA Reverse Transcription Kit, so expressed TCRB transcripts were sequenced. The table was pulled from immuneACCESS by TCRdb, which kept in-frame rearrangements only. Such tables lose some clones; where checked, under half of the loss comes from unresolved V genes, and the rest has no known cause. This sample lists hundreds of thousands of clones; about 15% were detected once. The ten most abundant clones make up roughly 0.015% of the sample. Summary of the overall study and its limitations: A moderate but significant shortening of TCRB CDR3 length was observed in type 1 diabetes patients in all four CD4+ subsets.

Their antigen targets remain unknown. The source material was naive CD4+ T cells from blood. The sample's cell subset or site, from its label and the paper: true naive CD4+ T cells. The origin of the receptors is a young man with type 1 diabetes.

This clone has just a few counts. Here the CDR3 DNA reads TGTGCCAGCTCACGGAGAAGCGGACTAGCGGGTCTGGTAACCTACAATGAGCAGTTCTTC. Protein sequence: CASSRRSGLAGLVTYNEQFF. This sequence joins TRBV18 and TRBJ2-1, with TRBD2 identical over 11 bases. Germline CDR1 is KGHSH and CDR2 is LQKENI. The CDR3 length is 20 residues. The ends lost 4 bases at V and 2 bases at J; junction bases unmatched: 16.

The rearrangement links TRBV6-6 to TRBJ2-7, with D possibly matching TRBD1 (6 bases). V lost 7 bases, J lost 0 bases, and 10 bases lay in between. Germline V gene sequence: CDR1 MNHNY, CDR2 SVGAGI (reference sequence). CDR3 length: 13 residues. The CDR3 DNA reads TGTGCCAGCAACACAGGGCCCTCCTACGAGCAGTACTTC. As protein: CASNTGPSYEQYF.

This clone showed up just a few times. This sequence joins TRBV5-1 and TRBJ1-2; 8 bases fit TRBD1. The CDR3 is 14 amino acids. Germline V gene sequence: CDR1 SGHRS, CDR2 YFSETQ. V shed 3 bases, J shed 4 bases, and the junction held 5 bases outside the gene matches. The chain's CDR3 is CASSSRQGFYGYTF. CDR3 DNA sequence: TGCGCCAGCAGCTCCCGACAGGGGTTCTATGGCTACACCTTC.

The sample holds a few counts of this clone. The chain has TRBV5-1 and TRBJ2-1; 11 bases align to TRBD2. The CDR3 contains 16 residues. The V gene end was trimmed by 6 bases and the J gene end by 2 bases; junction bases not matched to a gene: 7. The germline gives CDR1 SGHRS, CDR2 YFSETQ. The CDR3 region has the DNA TGCGCCAGCACGGTAGCGGGAGGGCCGCCCTACAATGAGCAGTTCTTC. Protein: CASTVAGGPPYNEQFF. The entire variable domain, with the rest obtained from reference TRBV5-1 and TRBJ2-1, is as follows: KAGVTQTPRYLIKTRGQQVTLSCSPISGHRSVSWYQQTPGQGLQFLFEYFSETQRNKGNFPGRFSGRQFSNSRSEMNVSTLELGDSALYLCASTVAGGPPYNEQFFGPGTRLTVL.

DNA of the CDR3: TGTGCCAGCAGTCCACAGGAAACCCCTAACTATGGCTACACCTTC. Translated, it gives CASSPQETPNYGYTF. The chain recombines TRBV7-2 with TRBJ1-2; possible D gene TRBD1, 5 bases. There are 15 residues in the CDR3. The V gene's germline CDR1 is SGHTA and CDR2 FQGNSA. Between the trimmed V and J ends, which lost 6 bases and 0 bases, there was a span of 14 bases.

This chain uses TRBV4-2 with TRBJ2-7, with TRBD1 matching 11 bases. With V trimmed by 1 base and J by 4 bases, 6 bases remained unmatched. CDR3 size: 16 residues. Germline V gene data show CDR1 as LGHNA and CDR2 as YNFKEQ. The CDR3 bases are TGTGCCAGCAGCCAAGTTCCCGGGACAGGGGGTTACGAGCAGTACTTC. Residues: CASSQVPGTGGYEQYF.

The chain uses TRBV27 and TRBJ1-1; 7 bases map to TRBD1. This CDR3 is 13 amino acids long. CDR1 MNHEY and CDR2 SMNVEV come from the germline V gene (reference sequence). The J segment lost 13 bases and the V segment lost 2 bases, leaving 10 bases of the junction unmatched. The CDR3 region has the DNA TGTGCCAGCAGTTTAGTTACAGGGGAGGAGTGTTTCTTT. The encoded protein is CASSLVTGEECFF.

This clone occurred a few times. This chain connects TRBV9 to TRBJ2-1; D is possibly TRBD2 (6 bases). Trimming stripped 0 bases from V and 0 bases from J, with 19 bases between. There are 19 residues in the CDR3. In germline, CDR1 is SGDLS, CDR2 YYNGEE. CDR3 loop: CASSVVFMSGSSSYNEQFF. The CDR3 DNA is TGTGCCAGCAGCGTAGTGTTTATGAGCGGGTCTAGCTCCTACAATGAGCAGTTCTTC.

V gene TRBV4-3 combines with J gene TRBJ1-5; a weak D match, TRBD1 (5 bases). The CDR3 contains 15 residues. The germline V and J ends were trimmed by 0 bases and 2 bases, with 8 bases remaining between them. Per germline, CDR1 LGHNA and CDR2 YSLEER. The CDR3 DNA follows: TGCGCCAGCAGCCAAGAGGGGCATGGCAATCAGCCCCAGCATTTT. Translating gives CASSQEGHGNQPQHF.

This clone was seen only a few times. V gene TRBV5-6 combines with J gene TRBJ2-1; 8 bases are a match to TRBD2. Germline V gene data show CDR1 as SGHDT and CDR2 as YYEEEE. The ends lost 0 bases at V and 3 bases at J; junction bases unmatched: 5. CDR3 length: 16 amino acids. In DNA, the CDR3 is TGTGCCAGCAGCTTGGATCCGGGAGGGTACTACAATGAGCAGTTCTTC. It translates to CASSLDPGGYYNEQFF.

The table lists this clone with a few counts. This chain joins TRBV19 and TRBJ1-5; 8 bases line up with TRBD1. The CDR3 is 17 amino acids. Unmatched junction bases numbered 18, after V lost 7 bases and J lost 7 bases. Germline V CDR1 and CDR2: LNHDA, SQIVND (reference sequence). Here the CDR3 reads CASTSRARGRWEQPQHF. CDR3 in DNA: TGTGCCAGTACCTCCCGGGCCAGGGGGCGATGGGAGCAGCCCCAGCATTTT.

CDR3 DNA: TGTGCCAGCAGCGTCGGTAGGAGTTGGACAGATACGCAGTATTTT. Residues: CASSVGRSWTDTQYF. The J gene is TRBJ2-3, the V gene TRBV9; D not resolved. Looked up from germline, CDR1 is SGDLS and CDR2 is YYNGEE. The germline V and J ends were trimmed by 2 bases and 3 bases, with 13 bases remaining between them. The length of the CDR3 is 15 residues.

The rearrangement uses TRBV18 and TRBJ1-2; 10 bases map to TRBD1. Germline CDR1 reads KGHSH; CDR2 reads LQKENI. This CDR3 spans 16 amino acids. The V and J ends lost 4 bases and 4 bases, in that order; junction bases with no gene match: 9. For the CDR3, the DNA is TGTGCCAGCTCACGGGGACAGGGGACGTCGGGCTATGGCTACACCTTC. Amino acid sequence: CASSRGQGTSGYGYTF. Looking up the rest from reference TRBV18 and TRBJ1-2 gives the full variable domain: NAGVMQNPRHLVRRRGQEARLRCSPMKGHSHVYWYRQLPEEGLKFMVYLQKENIIDESGMPKERFSAEFPKEGPSILRIQQVVRGDSAAYFCASSRGQGTSGYGYTFGSGTRLTVV.

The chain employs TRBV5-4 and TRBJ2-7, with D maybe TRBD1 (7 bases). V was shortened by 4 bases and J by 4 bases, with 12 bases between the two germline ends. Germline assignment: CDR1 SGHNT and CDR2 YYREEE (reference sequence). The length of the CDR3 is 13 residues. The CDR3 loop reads CASSQGEEYEQYF. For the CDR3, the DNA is TGTGCCAGCAGCCAGGGGGAGGAGTACGAGCAGTACTTC.

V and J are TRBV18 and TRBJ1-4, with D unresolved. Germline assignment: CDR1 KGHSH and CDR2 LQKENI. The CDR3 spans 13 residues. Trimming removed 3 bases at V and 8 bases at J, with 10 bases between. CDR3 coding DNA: TGTGCCAGCTCACCGGCGGCAAGGGAAAAACTGTTTTTT. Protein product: CASSPAAREKLFF.

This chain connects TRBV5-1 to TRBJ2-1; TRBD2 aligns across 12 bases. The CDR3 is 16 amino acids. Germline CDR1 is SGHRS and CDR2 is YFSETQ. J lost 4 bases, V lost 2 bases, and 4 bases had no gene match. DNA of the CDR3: TGCGCCAGCAGCTTACGGACTAGCGGGACTTACAATGAGCAGTTCTTC. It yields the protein CASSLRTSGTYNEQFF. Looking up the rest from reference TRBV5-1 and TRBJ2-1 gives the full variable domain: KAGVTQTPRYLIKTRGQQVTLSCSPISGHRSVSWYQQTPGQGLQFLFEYFSETQRNKGNFPGRFSGRQFSNSRSEMNVSTLELGDSALYLCASSLRTSGTYNEQFFGPGTRLTVL.

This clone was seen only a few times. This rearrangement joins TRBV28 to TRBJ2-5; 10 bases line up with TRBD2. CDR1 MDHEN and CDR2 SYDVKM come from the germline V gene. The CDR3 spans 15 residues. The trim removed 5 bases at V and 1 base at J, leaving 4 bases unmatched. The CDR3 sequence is CASSPQRGGQETQYF. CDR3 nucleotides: TGTGCCAGCAGTCCTCAGCGGGGGGGCCAAGAGACCCAGTACTTC.

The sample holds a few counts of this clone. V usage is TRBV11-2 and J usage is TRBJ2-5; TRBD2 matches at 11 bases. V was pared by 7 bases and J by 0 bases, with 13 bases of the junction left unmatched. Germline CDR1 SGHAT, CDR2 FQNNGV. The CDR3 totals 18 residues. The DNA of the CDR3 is TGTGCCAGCACCCCCTGGGTAGCGGGGGGGCCGGACCAAGAGACCCAGTACTTC. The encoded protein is CASTPWVAGGPDQETQYF.

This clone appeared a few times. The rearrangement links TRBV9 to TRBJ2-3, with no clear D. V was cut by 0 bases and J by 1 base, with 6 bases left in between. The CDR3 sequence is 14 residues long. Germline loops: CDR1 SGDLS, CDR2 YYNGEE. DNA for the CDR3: TGTGCCAGCAGCGTAGCACGAGGCACAGATACGCAGTATTTT. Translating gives CASSVARGTDTQYF.

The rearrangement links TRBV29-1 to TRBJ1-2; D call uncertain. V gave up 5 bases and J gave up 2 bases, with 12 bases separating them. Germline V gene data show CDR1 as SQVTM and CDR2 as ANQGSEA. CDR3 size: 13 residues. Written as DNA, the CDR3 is TGCAGCGTTACGGGAGCCCTGAACTATGGCTACACCTTC. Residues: CSVTGALNYGYTF. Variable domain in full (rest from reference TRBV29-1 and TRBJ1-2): SAVISQKPSRDICQRGTSLTIQCQVDSQVTMMFWYRQQPGQSLTLIATANQGSEATYESGFVIDKFPISRPNLTFSTLTVSNMSPEDSSIYLCSVTGALNYGYTFGSGTRLTVV.

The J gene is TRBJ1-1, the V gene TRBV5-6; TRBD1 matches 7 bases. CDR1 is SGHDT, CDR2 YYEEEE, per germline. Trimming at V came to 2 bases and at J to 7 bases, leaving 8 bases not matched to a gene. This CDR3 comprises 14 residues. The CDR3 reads CASSFRGVTSEAFF. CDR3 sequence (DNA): TGTGCCAGCAGCTTCAGGGGGGTTACGAGTGAAGCTTTCTTT.

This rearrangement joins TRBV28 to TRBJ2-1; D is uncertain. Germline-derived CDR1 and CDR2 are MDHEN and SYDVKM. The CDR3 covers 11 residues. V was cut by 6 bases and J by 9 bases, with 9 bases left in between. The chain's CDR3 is CASSSASEQFF. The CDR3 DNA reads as TGTGCCAGCAGCTCCGCGAGTGAGCAGTTCTTC.

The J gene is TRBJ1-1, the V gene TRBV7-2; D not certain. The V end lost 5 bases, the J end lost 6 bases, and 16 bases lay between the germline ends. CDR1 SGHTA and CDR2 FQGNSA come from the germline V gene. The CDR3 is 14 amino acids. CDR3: CASSQTRMMAEAFF. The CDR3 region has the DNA TGTGCCAGCAGCCAGACACGTATGATGGCTGAAGCTTTCTTT. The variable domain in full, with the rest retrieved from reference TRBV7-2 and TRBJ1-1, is GAGVSQSPSNKVTEKGKDVELRCDPISGHTALYWYRQSLGQGLEFLIYFQGNSAPDKSGLPSDRFSAERTGGSVSTLTIQRTQQEDSAVYLCASSQTRMMAEAFFGQGTRLTVV.

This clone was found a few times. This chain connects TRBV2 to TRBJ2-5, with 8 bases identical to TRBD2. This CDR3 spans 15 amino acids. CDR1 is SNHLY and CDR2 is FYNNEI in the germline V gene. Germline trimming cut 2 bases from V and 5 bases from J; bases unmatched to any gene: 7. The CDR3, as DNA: TGTGCCAGCAGTGAACATCGGTCTAGCGGGGAGACCCAGTACTTC. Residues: CASSEHRSSGETQYF. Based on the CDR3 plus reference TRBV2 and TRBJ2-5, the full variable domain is EPEVTQTPSHQVTQMGQEVILRCVPISNHLYFYWYRQILGQKVEFLVSFYNNEISEKSEIFDDQFSVERPDGSNFTLKIRSTKLEDSAMYFCASSEHRSSGETQYFGPGTRLLVL.